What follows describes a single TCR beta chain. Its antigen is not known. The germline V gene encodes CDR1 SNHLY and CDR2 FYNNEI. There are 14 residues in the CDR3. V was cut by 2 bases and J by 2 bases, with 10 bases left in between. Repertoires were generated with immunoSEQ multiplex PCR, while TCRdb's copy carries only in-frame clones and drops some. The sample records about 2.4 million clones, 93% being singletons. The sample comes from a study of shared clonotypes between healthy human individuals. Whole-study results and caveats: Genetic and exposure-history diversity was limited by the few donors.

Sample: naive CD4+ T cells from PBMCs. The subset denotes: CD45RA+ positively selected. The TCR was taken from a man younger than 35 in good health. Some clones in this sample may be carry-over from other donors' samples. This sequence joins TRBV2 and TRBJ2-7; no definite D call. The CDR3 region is CASSERSTTYEQYF. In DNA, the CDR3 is TGTGCCAGCAGTGAACGATCCACCACCTACGAGCAGTACTTC.